A single sample gave rise to the 23 T cell receptor beta chains below, sequenced in a study of cytomegalovirus exposure and HLA in healthy donors. Both 60 Vbeta primers and 13 Jbeta primers went into the PCR. Measured with immunoSEQ multiplex PCR; TCRdb has only the in-frame clones, and not every one. Its table lists roughly 30,000 clones. Sequenced: PBMCs. The origin of the receptors is a woman in her forties in good health and CMV-seropositive.

The chain has TRBV19 and TRBJ2-5; D is perhaps TRBD2 (5 bases). CDR3 length: 14 residues. Germline V gives CDR1 LNHDA, CDR2 SQIVND (reference sequence). Trimming removed 3 bases from V and 2 bases from J, with 10 bases in between. CDR3 residues: CASSINRGQETQYF. The CDR3 region has the DNA TGTGCCAGTAGTATTAATCGGGGTCAAGAGACCCAGTACTTC. Using reference TRBV19 and TRBJ2-5 for the parts outside the CDR3, the full variable domain is DGGITQSPKYLFRKEGQNVTLSCEQNLNHDAMYWYRQDPGQGLRLIYYSQIVNDFQKGDIAEGYSVSREKKESFPLTVTSAQKNPTAFYLCASSINRGQETQYFGPGTRLLVL.

The rearrangement joins TRBV29-1 to TRBJ2-7; 12 bases match TRBD2. The trim removed 3 bases at V and 6 bases at J, leaving 3 bases unmatched. This CDR3 is 13 amino acids long. Germline V CDR1 and CDR2: SQVTM, ANQGSEA. This chain's CDR3 is CSVELAGGGEQYF. For the CDR3, the DNA is TGCAGCGTTGAGCTAGCGGGAGGGGGCGAGCAGTACTTC.

The chain combines TRBV30 with TRBJ2-3; 9 nucleotides align to TRBD2. CDR3 length: 16 residues. V dropped 1 base and J dropped 0; count of bases not matched to a gene: 5. The germline V gene encodes CDR1 GTSNPN and CDR2 SVGIG (reference sequence). CDR3 sequence: CAWSAGLAVSTDTQYF. The DNA of the CDR3 is TGTGCCTGGAGTGCGGGACTAGCAGTTAGCACAGATACGCAGTATTTT.

The chain couples TRBV19 to TRBJ1-4, with D hard to call. V gave up 6 bases and J gave up 8 bases, with 19 bases separating them. Germline V lookup: CDR1 LNHDA, CDR2 SQIVND (reference sequence). The CDR3 is made up of 15 amino acids. The CDR3 protein is CASSSSGVLQEKLFF. DNA of the CDR3: TGTGCCAGTAGCAGTTCCGGGGTCCTTCAGGAAAAACTGTTTTTT.

This chain joins TRBV25-1 and TRBJ1-1, with 7 bases fitting TRBD1. Germline lookup yields CDR1 MGHDK and CDR2 SYGVNS. The ends lost 8 bases at V and 4 bases at J; junction bases unmatched: 7. CDR3 length: 13 residues. The CDR3: CASGSSGGTEAFF. The CDR3 bases are TGTGCCAGCGGTTCCTCAGGGGGCACTGAAGCTTTCTTT.

This chain joins TRBV4-2 and TRBJ2-7; D may be TRBD2 (5 bases). Germline values: CDR1 LGHNA, CDR2 YNFKEQ. The CDR3 extends over 13 amino acids. The germline V and J ends were trimmed by 4 bases and 7 bases, with 14 bases remaining between them. This CDR3 is CASSLHLEREQYF. The CDR3 nucleotides read TGTGCCAGCAGCCTTCACCTGGAGCGGGAGCAGTACTTC.

J is TRBJ1-1 and V is TRBV7-6; 7 bases agree with TRBD1. The germline V gene encodes CDR1 SGHVS and CDR2 FNYEAQ. With 2 bases clipped from V and 2 bases from J, the junction kept 2 bases outside the gene matches. CDR3 size: 14 residues. CDR3 amino acids: CASSLRQGNTEAFF. CDR3 sequence (DNA): TGTGCCAGCAGCTTACGACAGGGAAACACTGAAGCTTTCTTT.

V and J are TRBV9 and TRBJ2-5; 10 bases agree with TRBD1. The CDR3 contains 16 residues. Germline V gene sequence: CDR1 SGDLS, CDR2 YYNGEE. With 0 bases clipped from V and 5 bases from J, the junction kept 7 bases outside the gene matches. DNA of the CDR3: TGTGCCAGCAGCGTAGTCGCGGGACAGGGGTCGGAGACCCAGTACTTC. Residues: CASSVVAGQGSETQYF.

V and J are TRBV29-1 and TRBJ1-3; 8 bases map to TRBD1. V lost 4 bases to trimming and J lost 0 bases; unmatched junction nucleotides: 5. From germline, CDR1 is SQVTM and CDR2 ANQGSEA. The CDR3 has 15 amino acids. The DNA for the CDR3 is TGCAGCGTTGGACAGGGGTCCACCTCTGGAAACACCATATATTTT. Amino acid sequence: CSVGQGSTSGNTIYF.

CDR3 bases: TGTGCCAGCAGCGTCGACGGTGAGGAGCAGCCCCAGCATTTT. This gives the protein CASSVDGEEQPQHF. The V gene is TRBV9, the J gene TRBJ1-5; D ambiguous. The CDR3 runs 14 residues. The V gene's germline CDR1 is SGDLS and CDR2 YYNGEE. V lost 2 bases and J lost 7, with 13 bases in between.

The chain is built from TRBV4-1 and TRBJ2-3, with 9 bases that match TRBD2. In germline, CDR1 is MGHRA, CDR2 YSYEKL. J lost 7 bases, V lost 3 bases, and 5 bases had no gene match. CDR3 length equals 14 residues. Here the CDR3 DNA reads TGCGCCAGCAGCCAGCGGGAGGGCCTTAATACGCAGTATTTT. This sequence encodes CASSQREGLNTQYF.

The V and J genes are TRBV9 and TRBJ2-1; TRBD2 agrees at 14 bases. The J segment lost 4 bases and the V segment lost 0 bases, leaving 9 bases of the junction unmatched. Per the germline V gene, CDR1 is SGDLS and CDR2 is YYNGEE. The CDR3 totals 19 residues. CDR3 DNA sequence: TGTGCCAGCAGCGTAGGCGACGGGACTAGCGGGAGACGGTACAATGAGCAGTTCTTC. Translation: CASSVGDGTSGRRYNEQFF.

The chain employs TRBV2 and TRBJ2-7, with D unresolved. Trimming took 4 bases from V and 3 from J, leaving 4 bases between them. The germline CDR1 and CDR2 sequences are SNHLY and FYNNEI. This CDR3 spans 11 amino acids. The CDR3 coding sequence is TGTGCCAGCAGTGCGGTCTACGAGCAGTACTTC. Protein sequence: CASSAVYEQYF.

The chain uses TRBV10-3 and TRBJ2-1; D possibly corresponds to TRBD1 (6 bases). This CDR3 spans 14 amino acids. The V gene's germline CDR1 is ENHRY and CDR2 SYGVKD. The ends were cut back, 10 bases at V and 0 bases at J, with 13 bases in the middle. CDR3 DNA: TGTGCCACAGGAAAGGACAGCTCCTACAATGAGCAGTTCTTC. Translating gives CATGKDSSYNEQFF.

The J gene is TRBJ2-7, the V gene TRBV5-1; 11 bases are shared with TRBD1. The germline CDR1 and CDR2 sequences are SGHRS and YFSETQ. With 3 bases clipped from V and 4 bases from J, the junction kept 3 bases outside the gene matches. This CDR3 has 14 amino acids. CDR3 loop: CASSSGQGAYEQYF. In DNA form, the CDR3 reads TGCGCCAGCAGCTCAGGACAGGGGGCATACGAGCAGTACTTC.

Turning to this clone: Germline is not matched at one junction end, which may reflect a read error. The chain uses TRBV30 and TRBJ2-1; D is possibly TRBD1 (7 bases). CDR1 GTSNPN and CDR2 SVGIG come from the germline V gene (reference sequence). This CDR3 is 17 amino acids long. CDR3 sequence reads: CALGGGAFGSSDNEQFF. CDR3 nucleotides: TGTGCCCTAGGGGGCGGGGCCTTCGGAAGCTCCGACAATGAGCAGTTCTTC.

The chain has TRBV5-1 and TRBJ1-1; unclear D gene. The CDR3 is made up of 14 amino acids. Trimming left V 5 bases short and J 1 base short, with 12 bases between. In germline, CDR1 is SGHRS, CDR2 YFSETQ. DNA of the CDR3: TGCGCCAGCAGGCGTGCTCAGGCGAACACTGAAGCTTTCTTT. Translated: CASRRAQANTEAFF.

The V gene is TRBV9, the J gene TRBJ2-7; maybe TRBD2 (5 bases). Germline lookup yields CDR1 SGDLS and CDR2 YYNGEE. V lost 4 bases, J lost 0 bases, and 14 bases lay in between. CDR3 length: 15 residues. As DNA, the CDR3 is TGTGCCAGCAGCCTAGGCAGCGACTACTCCTACGAGCAGTACTTC. The encoded protein is CASSLGSDYSYEQYF. Full variable domain (missing parts from reference TRBV9 and TRBJ2-7): DSGVTQTPKHLITATGQRVTLRCSPRSGDLSVYWYQQSLDQGLQFLIQYYNGEERAKGNILERFSAQQFPDLHSELNLSSLELGDSALYFCASSLGSDYSYEQYFGPGTRLTVT.

The rearrangement uses TRBV6-1 and TRBJ2-7; TRBD2 might be the D (6 bases). The germline CDR1 and CDR2 sequences are MNHNS and SASEGT. CDR3 size: 15 residues. Trimming pared 6 bases from V and 0 bases from J, leaving 15 bases between. The CDR3: CASRGLSGSSYEQYF. Written as DNA, the CDR3 is TGTGCCAGCAGGGGACTTAGTGGGAGCTCCTACGAGCAGTACTTC.

The chain's CDR3 is CASSRTGGQRSYEQYF. The CDR3 bases are TGCGCCAGCAGCCGGACAGGGGGCCAGCGGTCCTACGAGCAGTACTTC. The chain couples TRBV5-1 to TRBJ2-7, with TRBD1 matching 11 bases. Germline trimming cut 4 bases from V and 1 base from J; bases unmatched to any gene: 7. The CDR3 runs to 16 residues. Germline lookup yields CDR1 SGHRS and CDR2 YFSETQ.

This sequence joins TRBV11-2 and TRBJ2-2; 9 bases line up with TRBD2. This CDR3 comprises 14 residues. Looked up from germline, CDR1 is SGHAT and CDR2 is FQNNGV. Trimming took 2 bases from V and 6 from J; bases not matched to a gene: 1. In nucleotides, the CDR3 is TGTGCCAGCAGCTTAACTAGCGGGTCCGGGGAGCTGTTTTTT. It yields the protein CASSLTSGSGELFF. The full variable domain, in which reference TRBV11-2 and TRBJ2-2 provide the parts outside the CDR3, is EAGVAQSPRYKIIEKRQSVAFWCNPISGHATLYWYQQILGQGPKLLIQFQNNGVVDDSQLPKDRFSAERLKGVDSTLKIQPAKLEDSAVYLCASSLTSGSGELFFGEGSRLTVL.

The gene calls are TRBV19 and TRBJ1-1; 7 bases are a match to TRBD1. Looked up from germline, CDR1 is LNHDA and CDR2 is SQIVND (reference sequence). V shed 5 bases and J 6 bases; nucleotides not matched to a gene: 9. This CDR3 has 14 amino acids. CDR3: CASSEGQLGAEAFF. As DNA, the CDR3 is TGTGCCAGTAGTGAGGGACAGCTCGGGGCTGAAGCTTTCTTT. Supplemented by reference TRBV19 and TRBJ1-1, the full variable domain reads DGGITQSPKYLFRKEGQNVTLSCEQNLNHDAMYWYRQDPGQGLRLIYYSQIVNDFQKGDIAEGYSVSREKKESFPLTVTSAQKNPTAFYLCASSEGQLGAEAFFGQGTRLTVV.

The J gene is TRBJ2-7, the V gene TRBV19; 9 nucleotides line up with TRBD2. Per the germline V gene, CDR1 is LNHDA and CDR2 is SQIVND (reference sequence). V dropped 1 base and J dropped 3; count of bases not matched to a gene: 10. The CDR3 length is 17 residues. CDR3 sequence reads: CASSIGVAGGSGYEQYF. The DNA for the CDR3 is TGTGCCAGTAGTATAGGAGTGGCGGGAGGGTCTGGCTACGAGCAGTACTTC. Using reference TRBV19 and TRBJ2-7 for the parts outside the CDR3, the full variable domain is DGGITQSPKYLFRKEGQNVTLSCEQNLNHDAMYWYRQDPGQGLRLIYYSQIVNDFQKGDIAEGYSVSREKKESFPLTVTSAQKNPTAFYLCASSIGVAGGSGYEQYFGPGTRLTVT.